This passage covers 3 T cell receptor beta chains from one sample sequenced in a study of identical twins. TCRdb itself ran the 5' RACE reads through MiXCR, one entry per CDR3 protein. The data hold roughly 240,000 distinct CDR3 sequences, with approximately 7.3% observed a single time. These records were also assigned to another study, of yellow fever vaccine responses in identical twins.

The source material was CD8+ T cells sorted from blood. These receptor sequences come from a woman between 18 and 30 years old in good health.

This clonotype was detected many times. CDR3 sequence: CASSLDGSGRGTQYF. DNA of the CDR3: TGTGCCAGCAGTTTAGATGGTAGCGGGAGGGGTACGCAGTATTTT. The J gene is TRBJ2-3, the V gene TRBV12-3 or TRBV12-4, with 11 nucleotides matching TRBD2. After removal of 1 base from V and 8 bases from J, the junction contained 5 bases not matched to a gene. There are 15 residues in the CDR3.

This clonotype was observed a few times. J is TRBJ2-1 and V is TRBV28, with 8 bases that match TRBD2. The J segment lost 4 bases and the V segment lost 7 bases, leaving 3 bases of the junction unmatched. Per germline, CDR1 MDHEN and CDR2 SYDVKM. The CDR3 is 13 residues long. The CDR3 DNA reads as TGTGCCAGCACTACGGGGGGGTACAATGAGCAGTTCTTC. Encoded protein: CASTTGGYNEQFF.

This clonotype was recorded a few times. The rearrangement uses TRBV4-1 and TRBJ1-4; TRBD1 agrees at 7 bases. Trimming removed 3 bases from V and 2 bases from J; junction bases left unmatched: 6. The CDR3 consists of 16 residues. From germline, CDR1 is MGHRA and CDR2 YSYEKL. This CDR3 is CASSQTGFSTNEKLFF. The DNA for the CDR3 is TGCGCCAGCAGCCAGACAGGGTTTTCTACTAATGAAAAACTGTTTTTT.